These 14 T cell receptor beta chains came from one sample sequenced in a study of blood T cell repertoires in COVID-19. The protocol was immunoSEQ multiplex PCR, while the TCRdb copy is restricted to in-frame clones and leaves out a portion. The data contain 360,000 or so clones, about 90% of them singletons. The sequenced sample consisted of peripheral blood. These receptors all stem from a man younger than 35 with active or convalescent COVID-19.

This chain connects TRBV4-2 to TRBJ1-3; the D gene is possibly TRBD1 (5 bases). Germline V gene lookup returns CDR1 LGHNA and CDR2 YNFKEQ. Trimming left V 0 bases short and J 2 bases short, with 5 bases between. This CDR3 has 14 amino acids. The CDR3 region has the DNA TGTGCCAGCAGCCAAGAACAGGCTGGAAACACCATATATTTT. Its protein is CASSQEQAGNTIYF.

The gene calls are TRBV19 and TRBJ1-1, with D unresolved. Germline loops: CDR1 LNHDA, CDR2 SQIVND (reference sequence). This CDR3 has 14 amino acids. Trimming took 0 bases from V and 3 from J, leaving 8 bases between them. This CDR3 reads CASSIDPGYTEAFF. The CDR3 DNA reads as TGTGCCAGTAGTATAGATCCGGGTTACACTGAAGCTTTCTTT.

This clone has only one observation. This sequence joins TRBV28 and TRBJ1-4, with D hard to call. Germline CDR1 reads MDHEN; CDR2 reads SYDVKM. This CDR3 spans 14 amino acids. V was trimmed by 4 bases and J by 5 bases, leaving 11 bases between them. The CDR3 spells CASSSTPANEKLFF. DNA for the CDR3: TGTGCCAGCAGTTCCACCCCAGCGAATGAAAAACTGTTTTTT.

V usage is TRBV3-1 (or the pseudogene TRBV3-2) and J usage is TRBJ1-1; tentatively, D is TRBD1 (6 bases). The CDR3 spans 18 residues. The germline CDR1 and CDR2 sequences are LGHDT and YNNKEL (reference sequence). V dropped 1 base and J dropped 6 bases, with 24 bases sitting between them. The DNA for the CDR3 is TGTGCCAGCAGCCAAGGTTCACAGGGAACGAGTCGTGGCCCTGAAGCTTTCTTT. Translated: CASSQGSQGTSRGPEAFF.

The V gene is TRBV15, the J gene TRBJ2-7; D might be TRBD2 (6 bases). This CDR3 has 14 residues. Germline loops: CDR1 LNHNV, CDR2 YYDKDF (reference sequence). The V and J ends lost 1 base and 6 bases respectively, with 13 bases between them. The CDR3 bases are TGTGCCACCAGCAGAGGCGGGACTTCAGGCGAGCAGTACTTC. Protein product: CATSRGGTSGEQYF.

The V gene is TRBV27, the J gene TRBJ2-1; D might be TRBD1 (6 bases). V was trimmed by 8 bases and J by 9 bases, leaving 17 bases between them. The CDR3 runs 13 residues. CDR1 MNHEY and CDR2 SMNVEV come from the germline V gene (reference sequence). Written as DNA, the CDR3 is TGTGCCAGCTCCGCACTAGGGGGTGGTGAGCAGTTCTTC. Its protein is CASSALGGGEQFF.

The rearrangement uses TRBV5-1 and TRBJ1-6, with 9 nucleotides matching TRBD1. CDR1 and CDR2 (germline): SGHRS, YFSETQ. J lost 7 bases, V lost 3 bases, and 8 bases had no gene match. The length of the CDR3 is 16 residues. The CDR3 nucleotides read TGCGCCAGCAGCTCTGGGGACAGGGATAGGAATTCACCCCTCCACTTT. Translation gives CASSSGDRDRNSPLHF.

V gene TRBV24-1 combines with J gene TRBJ2-1; 8 positions match TRBD1. Germline V gene data show CDR1 as KGHDR and CDR2 as SFDVKD. This CDR3 spans 14 amino acids. Losses at the gene ends were 4 bases for V and 5 bases for J; bases not matched to a gene: 3. CDR3 sequence (DNA): TGTGCCACCAGTGACCCGACAGGGGACAATGAGCAGTTCTTC. It encodes CATSDPTGDNEQFF.

This rearrangement joins TRBV7-3 to TRBJ2-3; 7 positions match TRBD2. J was trimmed by 4 bases and V by 8 bases; bases with no gene match: 9. Germline CDR1 SGHTA, CDR2 FQGTGA. This CDR3 is built from 14 residues. CDR3 amino acids: CASAGRGVADTQYF. CDR3 coding DNA: TGTGCCAGCGCCGGCCGGGGGGTCGCAGATACGCAGTATTTT.

The chain recombines TRBV7-6 with TRBJ2-5; maybe TRBD1 (5 bases). Germline V lookup: CDR1 SGHVS, CDR2 FNYEAQ. The CDR3 consists of 15 residues. V was clipped by 4 bases and J by 5 bases, with 17 bases between them. The CDR3 here is CASSYDTQGSETQYF. Here the CDR3 DNA reads TGTGCCAGCAGCTACGACACTCAGGGAAGTGAGACCCAGTACTTC. Using reference TRBV7-6 and TRBJ2-5 for the parts outside the CDR3, the full variable domain is GAGVSQSPRYKVTKRGQDVALRCDPISGHVSLYWYRQALGQGPEFLTYFNYEAQQDKSGLPNDRFSAERPEGSISTLTIQRTEQRDSAMYRCASSYDTQGSETQYFGPGTRLLVL.

The rearrangement links TRBV19 to TRBJ2-2, with TRBD2 matching over 8 bases. This CDR3 spans 15 amino acids. Trimming at V came to 7 bases and at J to 2 bases, leaving 6 bases not matched to a gene. Germline CDR1 LNHDA, CDR2 SQIVND (reference sequence). The CDR3 spells CASTSGGVNTGELFF. For the CDR3, the DNA is TGTGCCAGTACCTCGGGAGGGGTCAACACCGGGGAGCTGTTTTTT.

The chain combines TRBV29-1 with TRBJ2-2; D is perhaps TRBD2 (5 bases). This CDR3 has 11 residues. Per germline, CDR1 SQVTM and CDR2 ANQGSEA. V was cut by 7 bases and J by 7 bases, with 10 bases left in between. CDR3 nucleotide sequence: TGCAGCGCGCACGAGGGCGGGGAGCTGTTTTTT. The encoded protein is CSAHEGGELFF.

This clone was found a few times. The CDR3 DNA reads TGTGCCAGCAGCTCTATACCCACAGGGGTTGATTCACCCCTCCACTTT. Residues: CASSSIPTGVDSPLHF. The rearrangement links TRBV7-9 to TRBJ1-6; 7 bases fit TRBD1. Germline CDR1 reads SEHNR; CDR2 reads FQNEAQ (reference sequence). This CDR3 spans 16 amino acids. J gave up 8 bases and V 4 bases, and 11 bases lay outside the gene matches.

This rearrangement joins TRBV6-6 to TRBJ1-4; D is perhaps TRBD1 (5 bases). The germline CDR1 and CDR2 sequences are MNHNY and SVGAGI (reference sequence). The CDR3 length is 13 residues. Trimming shortened V by 8 bases and J by 0 bases, and 7 bases separated the two germline ends. CDR3 loop: CASGGATNEKLFF. The CDR3 DNA sequence: TGTGCCAGCGGGGGGGCAACTAATGAAAAACTGTTTTTT.